The rows below give T cell receptor beta chains drawn from one sample of a study of T-cell reconstitution after alpha-beta-depleted transplantation in children. TCRdb re-analysed the PCR reads in MiXCR, keeping a single row per CDR3 protein. The profile shows some 490,000 distinct CDR3 sequences, under 15% of them singletons. Source: PBMCs from the stem cell graft donor, taken from the stem cell graft. Receptors originate from a human donor who donated a stem cell graft to a child with combined immunodeficiency. Both conserved end residues are part of each CDR3. A D gene is named only where the DNA matches it firmly. Clone size is shown for a subset of rows, as once, few, many or a class of expanded clone.

clone size,CDR3 length,J gene,D gene,V gene,CDR3 DNA,CDR3 protein
.,14,TRBJ1-1,.,TRBV7-2,TGTGCCAGCAGCACGAAGGGTTTGGGCACTGAAGCTTTCTTT,CASSTKGLGTEAFF
.,14,TRBJ2-5,.,TRBV30,TGTGCCTGGAGTACCGGGGCAGGGGAAGAGACCCAGTACTTC,CAWSTGAGEETQYF
.,13,TRBJ1-1,.,TRBV12-3/TRBV12-4,TGTGCCAGCAGGATGGAGGGGGTCACTGAAGCTTTCTTT,CASRMEGVTEAFF
many,15,TRBJ2-1,TRBD2,TRBV20-1,TGCAGTGCTAACCCGGGACTAGGCCAAACCAATGAGCAGTTCTTC,CSANPGLGQTNEQFF
many,15,TRBJ1-1,TRBD1,TRBV12-3/TRBV12-4,TGTGCCAGCAGTCCGAATCCTCAGGGGGACACTGAAGCTTTCTTT,CASSPNPQGDTEAFF
few,15,TRBJ1-1,TRBD1,TRBV7-9,TGTGCCAGCAGCTCCTCAGGGGGAAAACAAACTGAAGCTTTCTTT,CASSSSGGKQTEAFF
.,15,TRBJ2-5,TRBD1,TRBV7-2,TGTGCCAGCACTCGCCGGGGACAGGCTGTGGAGACCCAGTACTTC,CASTRRGQAVETQYF
few,12,TRBJ2-7,.,TRBV29-1,TGCAGCGTCATCCGGACCGGCTACGAGCAGTACTTC,CSVIRTGYEQYF
few,16,TRBJ2-2,TRBD2,TRBV20-1,TGCAGTGCTAGTCTGATGGGCGGGGGGAACACCGGGGAGCTGTTTTTT,CSASLMGGGNTGELFF
many,14,TRBJ2-2,TRBD2,TRBV20-1,TGCAGTGCTAGGGGGGGGTCGGACACCGGGGAGCTGTTTTTT,CSARGGSDTGELFF